The T cell receptor beta chain described here comes from a study of control samples from healthy donors and cancer patients. After removal of 3 bases from V and 3 bases from J, the junction contained 6 bases not matched to a gene. The CDR3 contains 15 residues. Germline V gene lookup returns CDR1 SGHDT and CDR2 YYEEEE. TCRdb keeps only in-frame clones here, not all; method: immunoSEQ multiplex PCR. The top ten clones hold approximately 23% of a sample with roughly 21,000 clones, approximately 81% of them seen once. The specimen was PBMCs. This TCR was recovered from a man between 60 and 75 years old with colorectal cancer. This chain joins TRBV5-6 and TRBJ2-5; 9 bases match TRBD2. The CDR3 sequence: CASSSLAGVKETQYF. CDR3 nucleotides: TGTGCCAGCAGCTCTTTAGCGGGGGTAAAAGAGACCCAGTACTTC.